The entry below gives a single TCR beta chain sequence along with its context. The antigen remains unidentified. TCRdb keeps only in-frame clones here, not all; method: immunoSEQ multiplex PCR. In the table there are fewer than 100,000 clones, roughly 94% of which are singletons. The source of the sample is a study of cytomegalovirus exposure and HLA in healthy donors. Study-wide results and limits: There were 150 to 200 TCR beta chains listed as cytomegalovirus-associated.

The sequenced sample consisted of PBMCs. This clonotype was obtained from a woman in her late teens or twenties in good health and CMV-seropositive.

CDR3 sequence (DNA): TGTGCCAGCAGCCCAGGACTTGACGGGGAGCTGTTTTTT. Translated: CASSPGLDGELFF. The V and J genes are TRBV7-7 and TRBJ2-2; TRBD2 is a possible D gene (5 bases). V was shortened by 5 bases and J by 7 bases, with 11 bases between the two germline ends. CDR1 and CDR2 (germline): SSHAT, FNYEAQ (reference sequence). The CDR3 spans 13 residues.